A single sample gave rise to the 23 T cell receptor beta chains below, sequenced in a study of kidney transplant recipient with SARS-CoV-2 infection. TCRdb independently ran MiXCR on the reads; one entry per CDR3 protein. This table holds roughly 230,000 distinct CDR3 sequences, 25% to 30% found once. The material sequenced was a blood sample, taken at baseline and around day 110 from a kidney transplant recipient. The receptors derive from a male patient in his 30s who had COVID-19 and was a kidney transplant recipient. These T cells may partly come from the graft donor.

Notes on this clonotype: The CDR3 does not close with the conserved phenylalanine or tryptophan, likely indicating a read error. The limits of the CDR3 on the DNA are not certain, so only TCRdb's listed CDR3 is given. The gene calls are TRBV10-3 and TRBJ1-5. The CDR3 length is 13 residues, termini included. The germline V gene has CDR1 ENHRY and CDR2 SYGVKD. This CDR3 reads CASTEGDNQPQKL.

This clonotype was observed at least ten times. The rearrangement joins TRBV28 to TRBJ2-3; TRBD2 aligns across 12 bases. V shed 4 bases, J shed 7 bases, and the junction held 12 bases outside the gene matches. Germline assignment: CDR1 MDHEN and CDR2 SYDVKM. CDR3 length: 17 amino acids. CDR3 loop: CASSYLAGGPRGNTQYF. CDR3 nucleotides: TGTGCCAGCAGTTATCTAGCGGGAGGGCCCAGGGGGAATACGCAGTATTTT. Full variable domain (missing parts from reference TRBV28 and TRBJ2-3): DVKVTQSSRYLVKRTGEKVFLECVQDMDHENMFWYRQDPGLGLRLIYFSYDVKMKEKGDIPEGYSVSREKKERFSLILESASTNQTSMYLCASSYLAGGPRGNTQYFGPGTRLTVL.

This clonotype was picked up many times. The CDR3 reads CASKIDGTGGLGYTF. CDR3 in DNA: TGTGCCAGCAAGATAGACGGGACAGGGGGCCTTGGCTACACCTTC. V gene TRBV7-2 combines with J gene TRBJ1-2, with 12 bases that match TRBD1. CDR1 SGHTA and CDR2 FQGNSA come from the germline V gene. J gave up 7 bases and V 7 bases, and 10 bases lay outside the gene matches. This CDR3 spans 15 amino acids.

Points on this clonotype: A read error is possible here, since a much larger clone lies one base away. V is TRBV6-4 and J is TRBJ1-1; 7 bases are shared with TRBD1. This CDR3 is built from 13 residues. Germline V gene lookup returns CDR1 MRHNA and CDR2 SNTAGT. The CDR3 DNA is TGTGCCGGCAGTGATGAGACAGGGCTTCGAGCTTTCTTT. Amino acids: CAGSDETGLRAFF.

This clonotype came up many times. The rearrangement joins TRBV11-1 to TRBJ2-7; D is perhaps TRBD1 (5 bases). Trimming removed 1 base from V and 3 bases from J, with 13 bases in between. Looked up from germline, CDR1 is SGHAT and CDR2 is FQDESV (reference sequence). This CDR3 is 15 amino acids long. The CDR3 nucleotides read TGTGCCAGCAGCTTAGGGCCAGGGCGCAACTACGAGCAGTACTTC. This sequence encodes CASSLGPGRNYEQYF. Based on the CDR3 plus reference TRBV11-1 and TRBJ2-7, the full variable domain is EAEVAQSPRYKITEKSQAVAFWCDPISGHATLYWYRQILGQGPELLVQFQDESVVDDSQLPKDRFSAERLKGVDSTLKIQPAELGDSAMYLCASSLGPGRNYEQYFGPGTRLTVT.

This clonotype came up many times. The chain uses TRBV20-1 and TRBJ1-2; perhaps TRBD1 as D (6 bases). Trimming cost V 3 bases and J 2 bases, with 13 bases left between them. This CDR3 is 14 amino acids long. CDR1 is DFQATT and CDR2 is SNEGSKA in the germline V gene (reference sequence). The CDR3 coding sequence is TGCAGTGCTAGTTTTCAGGGGTTAAACTATGGCTACACCTTC. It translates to CSASFQGLNYGYTF.

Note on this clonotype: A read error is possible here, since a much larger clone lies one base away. The CDR3 coding sequence is TGTGCCGGCTCACCGGAACTGAACACTGAAGCTTTCTTT. It codes for CAGSPELNTEAFF. The chain recombines TRBV18 with TRBJ1-1; D gene unclear. Germline loops: CDR1 KGHSH, CDR2 LQKENI. The CDR3 loop spans 13 amino acids.

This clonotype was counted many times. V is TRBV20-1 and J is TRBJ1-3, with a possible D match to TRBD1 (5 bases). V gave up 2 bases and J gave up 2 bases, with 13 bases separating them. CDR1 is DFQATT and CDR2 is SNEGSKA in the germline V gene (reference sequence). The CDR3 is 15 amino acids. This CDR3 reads CSARRDGNAGNTIYF. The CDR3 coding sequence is TGCAGTGCTAGAAGGGACGGCAATGCTGGAAACACCATATATTTT.

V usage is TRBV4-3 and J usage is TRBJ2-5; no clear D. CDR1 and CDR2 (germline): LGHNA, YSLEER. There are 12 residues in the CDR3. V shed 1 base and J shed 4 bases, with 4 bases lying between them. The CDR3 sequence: CASSQGTETQYF. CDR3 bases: TGCGCCAGCAGCCAAGGAACAGAGACCCAGTACTTC.

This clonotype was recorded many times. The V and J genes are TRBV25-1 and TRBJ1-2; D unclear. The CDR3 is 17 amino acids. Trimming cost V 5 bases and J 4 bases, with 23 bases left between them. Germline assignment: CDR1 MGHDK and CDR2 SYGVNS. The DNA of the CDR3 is TGTGCCAGCAGTACGTTAGGAGAACTGGGAAAGACCTATGGCTACACCTTC. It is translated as CASSTLGELGKTYGYTF.

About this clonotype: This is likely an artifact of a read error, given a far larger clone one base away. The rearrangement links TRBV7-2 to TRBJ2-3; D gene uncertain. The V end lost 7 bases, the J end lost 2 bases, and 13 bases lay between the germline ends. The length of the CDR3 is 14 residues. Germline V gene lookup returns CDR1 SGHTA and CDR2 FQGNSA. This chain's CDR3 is CASNFSLNTDTQYF. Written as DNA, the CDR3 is TGTGCCAGCAATTTCTCGCTAAACACAGATACGCAGTATTTT. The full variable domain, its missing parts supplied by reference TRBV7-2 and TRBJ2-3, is GAGVSQSPSNKVTEKGKDVELRCDPISGHTALYWYRQSLGQGLEFLIYFQGNSAPDKSGLPSDRFSAERTGGSVSTLTIQRTQQEDSAVYLCASNFSLNTDTQYFGPGTRLTVL.

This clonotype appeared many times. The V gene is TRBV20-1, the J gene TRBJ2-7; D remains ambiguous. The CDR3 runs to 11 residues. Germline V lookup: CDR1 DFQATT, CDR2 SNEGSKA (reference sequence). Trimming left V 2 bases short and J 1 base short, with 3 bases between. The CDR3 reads CSARKSYEQYF. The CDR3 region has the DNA TGCAGTGCTAGAAAGTCCTACGAGCAGTACTTC.

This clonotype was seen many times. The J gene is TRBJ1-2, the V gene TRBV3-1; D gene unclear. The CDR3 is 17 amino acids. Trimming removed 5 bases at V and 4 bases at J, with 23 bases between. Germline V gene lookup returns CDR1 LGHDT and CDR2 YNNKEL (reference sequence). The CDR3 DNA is TGTGCCAGCAGCGTTTGGATCACCCTTCGAAAGACCTATGGCTACACCTTC. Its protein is CASSVWITLRKTYGYTF.

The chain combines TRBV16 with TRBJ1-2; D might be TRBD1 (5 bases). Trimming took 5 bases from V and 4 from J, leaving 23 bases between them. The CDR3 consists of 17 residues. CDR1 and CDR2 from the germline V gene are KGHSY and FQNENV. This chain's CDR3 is CASSTGGVVRKTYGYTF. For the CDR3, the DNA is TGTGCCAGCAGCACAGGCGGGGTCGTTAGAAAGACCTATGGCTACACCTTC.

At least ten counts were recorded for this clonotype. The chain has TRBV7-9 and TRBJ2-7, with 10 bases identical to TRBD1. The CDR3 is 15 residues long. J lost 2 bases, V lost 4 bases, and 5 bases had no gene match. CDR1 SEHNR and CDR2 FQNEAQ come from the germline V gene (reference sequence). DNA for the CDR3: TGTGCCAGCAGCTCAGGACAGGGGGTTACCTACGAGCAGTACTTC. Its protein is CASSSGQGVTYEQYF. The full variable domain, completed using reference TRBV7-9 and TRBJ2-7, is DTGVSQNPRHKITKRGQNVTFRCDPISEHNRLYWYRQTLGQGPEFLTYFQNEAQLEKSRLLSDRFSAERPKGSFSTLEIQRTEQGDSAMYLCASSSGQGVTYEQYFGPGTRLTVT.

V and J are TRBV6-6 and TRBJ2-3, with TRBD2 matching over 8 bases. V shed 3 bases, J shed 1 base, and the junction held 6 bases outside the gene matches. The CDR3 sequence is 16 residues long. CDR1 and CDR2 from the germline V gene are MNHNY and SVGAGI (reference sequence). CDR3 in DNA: TGTGCCAGCAGTTATCGGGGGGGCACCGGCACAGATACGCAGTATTTT. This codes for CASSYRGGTGTDTQYF.

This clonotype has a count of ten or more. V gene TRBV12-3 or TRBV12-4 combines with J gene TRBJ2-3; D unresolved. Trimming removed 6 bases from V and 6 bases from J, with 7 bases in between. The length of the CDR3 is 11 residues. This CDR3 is CASSQSDTQYF. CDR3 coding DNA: TGTGCCAGCAGCCAAAGTGATACGCAGTATTTT.

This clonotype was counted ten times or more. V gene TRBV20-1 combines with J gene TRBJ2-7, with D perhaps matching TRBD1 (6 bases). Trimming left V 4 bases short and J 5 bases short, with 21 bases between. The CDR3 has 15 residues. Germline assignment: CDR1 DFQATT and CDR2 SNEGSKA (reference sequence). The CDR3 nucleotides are TGCAGTGCTATCCACAGGGTCAGCTCTCTCCACGAGCAGTACTTC. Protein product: CSAIHRVSSLHEQYF.

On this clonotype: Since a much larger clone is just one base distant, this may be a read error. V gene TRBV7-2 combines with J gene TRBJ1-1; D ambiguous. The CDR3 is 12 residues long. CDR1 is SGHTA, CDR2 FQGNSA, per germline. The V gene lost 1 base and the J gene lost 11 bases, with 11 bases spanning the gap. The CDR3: CASSLVSQMAFF. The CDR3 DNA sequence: TGTGCCAGCAGCTTAGTATCCCAAATGGCTTTCTTT. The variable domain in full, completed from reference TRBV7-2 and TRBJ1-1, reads GAGVSQSPSNKVTEKGKDVELRCDPISGHTALYWYRQSLGQGLEFLIYFQGNSAPDKSGLPSDRFSAERTGGSVSTLTIQRTQQEDSAVYLCASSLVSQMAFFGQGTRLTVV.

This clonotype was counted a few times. The DNA of the CDR3 is TGTGCCAGCAGGAGTCTCCTAAAAGCTCTCAACACTGAAGCTTTCTTT. It yields the protein CASRSLLKALNTEAFF. This rearrangement joins TRBV11-2 to TRBJ1-1, with D hard to call. This CDR3 region has 16 residues. CDR1 is SGHAT and CDR2 is FQNNGV in the germline V gene. The V gene lost 6 bases and the J gene lost 2 bases, with 19 bases spanning the gap.

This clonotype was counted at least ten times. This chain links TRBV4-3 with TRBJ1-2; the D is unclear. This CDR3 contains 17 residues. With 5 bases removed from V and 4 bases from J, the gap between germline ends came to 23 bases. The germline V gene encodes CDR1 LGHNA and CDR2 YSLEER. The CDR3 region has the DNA TGCGCCAGCAGCGGTCCGGGAGGACGTCGAAAGACCTATGGCTACACCTTC. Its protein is CASSGPGGRRKTYGYTF.

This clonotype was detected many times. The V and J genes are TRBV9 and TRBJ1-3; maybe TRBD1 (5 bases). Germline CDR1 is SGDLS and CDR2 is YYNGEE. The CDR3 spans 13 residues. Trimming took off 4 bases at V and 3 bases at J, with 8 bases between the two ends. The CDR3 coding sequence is TGTGCCAGCAGCAGGGGAGATGGAAACACCATATATTTT. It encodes CASSRGDGNTIYF.

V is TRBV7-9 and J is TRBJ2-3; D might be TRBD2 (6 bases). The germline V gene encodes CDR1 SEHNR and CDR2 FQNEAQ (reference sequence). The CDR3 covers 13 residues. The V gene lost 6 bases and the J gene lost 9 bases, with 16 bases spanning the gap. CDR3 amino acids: CASRLISGETQYF. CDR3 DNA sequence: TGTGCCAGCAGACTCATCTCGGGGGAAACGCAGTATTTT.